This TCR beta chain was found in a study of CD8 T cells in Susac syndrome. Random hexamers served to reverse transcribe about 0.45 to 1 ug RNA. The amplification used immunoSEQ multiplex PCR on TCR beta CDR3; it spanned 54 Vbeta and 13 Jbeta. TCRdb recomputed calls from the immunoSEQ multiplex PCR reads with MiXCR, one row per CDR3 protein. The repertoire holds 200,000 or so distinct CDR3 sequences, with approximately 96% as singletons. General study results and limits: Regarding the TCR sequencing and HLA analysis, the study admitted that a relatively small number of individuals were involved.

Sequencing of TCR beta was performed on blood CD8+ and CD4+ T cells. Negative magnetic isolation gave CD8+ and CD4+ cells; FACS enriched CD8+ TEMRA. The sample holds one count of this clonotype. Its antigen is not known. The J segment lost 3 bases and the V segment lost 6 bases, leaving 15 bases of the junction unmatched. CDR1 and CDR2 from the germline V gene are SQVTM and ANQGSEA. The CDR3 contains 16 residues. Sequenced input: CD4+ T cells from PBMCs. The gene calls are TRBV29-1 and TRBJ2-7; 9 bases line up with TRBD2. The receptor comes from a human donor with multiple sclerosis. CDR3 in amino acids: CSVKLAGLPGGYEQYF. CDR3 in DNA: TGCAGCGTCAAACTAGCGGGCCTACCTGGGGGCTACGAGCAGTACTTC.